This section outlines one T cell receptor (beta chain) sequence together with its context. Germline is not matched at one junction end, which may reflect a read error. This sample was taken from a study of blood T cell repertoires in COVID-19. Sequencing was performed with immunoSEQ multiplex PCR; in TCRdb, only in-frame clones are kept and a portion is missing. The table includes fewer than 90,000 clones, approximately 89% detected once. Germline V gives CDR1 SEHNR, CDR2 FQNEAQ (reference sequence). CDR3 length: 13 residues. V usage is TRBV7-9 and J usage is TRBJ1-1; D remains unclear. This receptor was obtained from a man aged 55 to 70 with acute or convalescent COVID-19. Sequencing used peripheral blood. CDR3 loop: CAGRKQQNTEAFF. In DNA form, the CDR3 reads TGTGCCGGCAGAAAACAGCAGAACACTGAAGCTTTCTTT.